This TCR beta chain was recorded in a study of CD8 T cells in Susac syndrome. When the RNA was reverse transcribed, random hexamers were used with an input of roughly 0.45 to 1 ug. The authors amplified TCR beta CDR3 across 54 Vbeta and 13 Jbeta using immunoSEQ multiplex PCR. TCRdb passed the immunoSEQ multiplex PCR reads through MiXCR, listing each CDR3 protein once. In the table there are approximately 170,000 distinct CDR3 sequences, approximately 95% of which are singletons. As concerns this clonotype: Antigen unknown.

Study-level findings and limits: The number of individuals included in the study's TCR sequencing and HLA analysis was acknowledged as relatively small.

CDR1 is SQVTM and CDR2 is ANQGSEA in the germline V gene. Trimming took 4 bases from V and 3 from J; bases not matched to a gene: 5. The CDR3 loop spans 13 amino acids. Sequencing of TCR beta, carried out with a high-throughput approach, was applied to CD8+ and CD4+ T cells from the blood. Isolation of CD8+ and CD4+ T cells was performed negatively, whereas enrichment of TEMRA cells was done by FACS. This sequence originates from a human donor with multiple sclerosis. The sequenced sample was CD4+ T cells from PBMCs. V usage is TRBV29-1 and J usage is TRBJ2-5, with 7 bases matching TRBD1. CDR3 sequence reads: CSVVRGQKETQYF. The DNA of the CDR3 is TGCAGCGTTGTTAGGGGACAGAAAGAGACCCAGTACTTC.